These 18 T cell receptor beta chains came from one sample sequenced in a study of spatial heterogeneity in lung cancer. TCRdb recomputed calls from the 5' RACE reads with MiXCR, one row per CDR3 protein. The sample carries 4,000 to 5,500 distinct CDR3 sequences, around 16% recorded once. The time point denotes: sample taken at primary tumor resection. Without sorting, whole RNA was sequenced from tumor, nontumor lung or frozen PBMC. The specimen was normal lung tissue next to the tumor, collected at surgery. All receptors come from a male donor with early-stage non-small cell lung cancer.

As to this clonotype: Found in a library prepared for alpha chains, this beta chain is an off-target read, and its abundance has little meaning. This CDR3 reads CASSLSGQGSGANVLTF. The CDR3 nucleotides are TGTGCCAGCAGCTTATCCGGACAGGGATCCGGGGCCAACGTCCTGACTTTC. This chain connects TRBV7-9 to TRBJ2-6; 8 nucleotides line up with TRBD1. The length of the CDR3 is 17 residues. Germline lookup yields CDR1 SEHNR and CDR2 FQNEAQ (reference sequence). The trim removed 2 bases at V and 4 bases at J, leaving 7 bases unmatched. The full variable domain, in which reference TRBV7-9 and TRBJ2-6 provide the parts outside the CDR3, is DTGVSQNPRHKITKRGQNVTFRCDPISEHNRLYWYRQTLGQGPEFLTYFQNEAQLEKSRLLSDRFSAERPKGSFSTLEIQRTEQGDSAMYLCASSLSGQGSGANVLTFGAGSRLTVL.

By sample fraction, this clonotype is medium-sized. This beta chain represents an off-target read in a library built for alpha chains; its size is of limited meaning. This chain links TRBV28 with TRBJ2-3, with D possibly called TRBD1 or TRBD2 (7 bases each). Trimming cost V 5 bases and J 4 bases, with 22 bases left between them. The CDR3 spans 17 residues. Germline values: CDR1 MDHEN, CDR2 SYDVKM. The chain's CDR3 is CASSQWGGGSTADTQYF. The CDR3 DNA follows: TGTGCCAGCAGTCAATGGGGAGGGGGCAGTACGGCAGATACGCAGTATTTT.

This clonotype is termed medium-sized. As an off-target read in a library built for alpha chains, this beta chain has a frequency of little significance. CDR3 nucleotides: TGTGCCAGCTCAACCTTGGGGTACGAGCAGTACTTC. Residues: CASSTLGYEQYF. This chain connects TRBV18 to TRBJ2-7; D is ambiguous. This CDR3 contains 12 residues. V was pared by 5 bases and J by 4 bases, with 9 bases between. Per the germline V gene, CDR1 is KGHSH and CDR2 is LQKENI.

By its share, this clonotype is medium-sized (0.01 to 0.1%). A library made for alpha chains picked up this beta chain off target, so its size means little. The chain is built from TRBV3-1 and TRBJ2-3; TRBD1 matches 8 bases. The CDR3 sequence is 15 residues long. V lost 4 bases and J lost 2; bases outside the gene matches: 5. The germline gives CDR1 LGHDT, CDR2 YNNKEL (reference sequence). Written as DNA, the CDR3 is TGTGCCAGCAGCCCCGGGACAGGCTACACAGATACGCAGTATTTT. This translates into CASSPGTGYTDTQYF.

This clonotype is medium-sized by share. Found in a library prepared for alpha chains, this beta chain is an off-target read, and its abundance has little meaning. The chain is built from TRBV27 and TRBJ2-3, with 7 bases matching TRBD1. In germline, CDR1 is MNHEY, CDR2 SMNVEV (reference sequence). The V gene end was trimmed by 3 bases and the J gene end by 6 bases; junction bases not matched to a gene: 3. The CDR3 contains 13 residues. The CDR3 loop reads CASSFSRGDTQYF. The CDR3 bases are TGTGCCAGCAGTTTCTCCAGGGGGGATACGCAGTATTTT.

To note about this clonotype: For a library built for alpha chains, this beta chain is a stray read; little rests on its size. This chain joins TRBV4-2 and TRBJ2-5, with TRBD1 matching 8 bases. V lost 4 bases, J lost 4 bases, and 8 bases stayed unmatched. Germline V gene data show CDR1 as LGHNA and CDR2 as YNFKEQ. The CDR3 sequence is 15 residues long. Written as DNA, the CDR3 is TGTGCCAGCAGCCCAGGGACAGGTCTGCGAGAGACCCAGTACTTC. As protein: CASSPGTGLRETQYF.

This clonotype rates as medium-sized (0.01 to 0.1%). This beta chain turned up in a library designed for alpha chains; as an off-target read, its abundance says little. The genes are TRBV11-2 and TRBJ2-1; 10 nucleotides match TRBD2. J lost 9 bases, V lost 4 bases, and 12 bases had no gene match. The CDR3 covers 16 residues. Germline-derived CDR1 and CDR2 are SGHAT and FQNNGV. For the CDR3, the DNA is TGTGCCAGCAGCTGGGCTAGCGGGAGTGCCGCTGGTGAGCAGTTCTTC. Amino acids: CASSWASGSAAGEQFF. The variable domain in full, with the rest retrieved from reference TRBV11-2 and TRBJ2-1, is EAGVAQSPRYKIIEKRQSVAFWCNPISGHATLYWYQQILGQGPKLLIQFQNNGVVDDSQLPKDRFSAERLKGVDSTLKIQPAKLEDSAVYLCASSWASGSAAGEQFFGPGTRLTVL.

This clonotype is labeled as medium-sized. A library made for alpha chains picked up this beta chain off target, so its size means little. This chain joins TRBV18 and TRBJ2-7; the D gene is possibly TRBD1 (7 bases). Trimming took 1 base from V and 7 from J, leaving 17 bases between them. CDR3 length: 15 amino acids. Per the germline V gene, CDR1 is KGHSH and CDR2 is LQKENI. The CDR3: CASSPRQGGRGEQYV. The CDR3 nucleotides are TGTGCCAGCTCACCACGGCAGGGGGGACGTGGGGAGCAGTACGTC.

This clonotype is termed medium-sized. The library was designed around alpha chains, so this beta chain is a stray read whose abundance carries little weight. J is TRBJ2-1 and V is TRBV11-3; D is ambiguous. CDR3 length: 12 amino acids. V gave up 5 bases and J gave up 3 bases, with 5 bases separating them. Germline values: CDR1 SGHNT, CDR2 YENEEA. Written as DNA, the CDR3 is TGTGCCAGCAGCGATCTCTACAATGAGCAGTTCTTC. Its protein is CASSDLYNEQFF.

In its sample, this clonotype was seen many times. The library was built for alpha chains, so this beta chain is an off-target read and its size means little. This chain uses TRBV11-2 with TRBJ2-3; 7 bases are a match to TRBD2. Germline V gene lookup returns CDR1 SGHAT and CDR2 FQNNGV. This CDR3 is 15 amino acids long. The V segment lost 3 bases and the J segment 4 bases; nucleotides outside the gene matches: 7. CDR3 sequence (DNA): TGTGCCAGCAGCTTTGGGGGGGGGATTCCAGATACGCAGTATTTT. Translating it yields CASSFGGGIPDTQYF. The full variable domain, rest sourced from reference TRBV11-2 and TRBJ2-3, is EAGVAQSPRYKIIEKRQSVAFWCNPISGHATLYWYQQILGQGPKLLIQFQNNGVVDDSQLPKDRFSAERLKGVDSTLKIQPAKLEDSAVYLCASSFGGGIPDTQYFGPGTRLTVL.

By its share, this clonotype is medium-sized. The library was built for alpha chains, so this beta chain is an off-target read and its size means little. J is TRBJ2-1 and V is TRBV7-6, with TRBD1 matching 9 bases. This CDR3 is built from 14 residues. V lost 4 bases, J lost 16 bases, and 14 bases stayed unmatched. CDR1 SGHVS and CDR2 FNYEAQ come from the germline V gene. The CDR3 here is CASSSLTPGTGIFF. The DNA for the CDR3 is TGTGCCAGCAGCTCACTCACCCCCGGGACAGGGATATTCTTC.

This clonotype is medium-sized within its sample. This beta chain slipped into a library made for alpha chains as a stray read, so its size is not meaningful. CDR3: CASSHTLTEAFF. The CDR3 DNA sequence: TGTGCCAGCAGCCACACCCTCACTGAAGCTTTCTTT. V gene TRBV5-5 combines with J gene TRBJ1-1; D remains unclear. This CDR3 contains 12 residues. Trimming left V 4 bases short and J 4 bases short, with 8 bases between. CDR1 is SGHKS and CDR2 is YYEKEE in the germline V gene (reference sequence).

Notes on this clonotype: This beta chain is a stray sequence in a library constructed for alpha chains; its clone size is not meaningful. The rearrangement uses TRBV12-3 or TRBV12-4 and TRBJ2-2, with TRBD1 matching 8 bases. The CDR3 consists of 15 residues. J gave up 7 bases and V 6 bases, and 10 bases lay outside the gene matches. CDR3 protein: CASSSTTGVGGELFF. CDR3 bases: TGTGCCAGCAGCAGCACGACAGGGGTCGGCGGGGAGCTGTTTTTT.

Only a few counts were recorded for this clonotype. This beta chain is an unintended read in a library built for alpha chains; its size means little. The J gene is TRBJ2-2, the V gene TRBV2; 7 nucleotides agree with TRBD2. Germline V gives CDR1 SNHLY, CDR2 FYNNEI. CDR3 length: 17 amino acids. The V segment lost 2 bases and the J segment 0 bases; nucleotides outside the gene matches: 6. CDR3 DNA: TGTGCCAGCAGTGAAATCGTCGGGGGGACGAACACCGGGGAGCTGTTTTTT. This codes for CASSEIVGGTNTGELFF.

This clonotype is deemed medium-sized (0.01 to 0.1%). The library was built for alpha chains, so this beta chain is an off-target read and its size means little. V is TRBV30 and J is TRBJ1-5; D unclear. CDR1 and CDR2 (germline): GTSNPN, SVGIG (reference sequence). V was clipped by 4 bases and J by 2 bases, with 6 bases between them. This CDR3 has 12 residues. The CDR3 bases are TGTGCCTGGACCAGAGGCAATCAGCCCCAGCATTTT. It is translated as CAWTRGNQPQHF.

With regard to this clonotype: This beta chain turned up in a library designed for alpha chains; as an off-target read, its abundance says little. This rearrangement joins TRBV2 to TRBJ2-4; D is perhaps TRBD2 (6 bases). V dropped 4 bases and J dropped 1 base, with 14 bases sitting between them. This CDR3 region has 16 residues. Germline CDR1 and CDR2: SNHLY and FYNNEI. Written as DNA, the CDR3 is TGTGCCAGCAGTGGTTTAGCGGCGTCGGCCAAAAACATTCAGTACTTC. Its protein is CASSGLAASAKNIQYF.

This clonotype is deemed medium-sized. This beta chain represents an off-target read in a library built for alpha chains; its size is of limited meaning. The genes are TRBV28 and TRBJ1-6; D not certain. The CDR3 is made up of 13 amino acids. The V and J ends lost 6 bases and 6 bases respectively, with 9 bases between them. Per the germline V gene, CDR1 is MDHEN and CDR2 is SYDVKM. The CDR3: CASRKDSNSPLHF. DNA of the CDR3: TGTGCCAGCAGGAAGGACTCTAATTCACCCCTCCACTTT.

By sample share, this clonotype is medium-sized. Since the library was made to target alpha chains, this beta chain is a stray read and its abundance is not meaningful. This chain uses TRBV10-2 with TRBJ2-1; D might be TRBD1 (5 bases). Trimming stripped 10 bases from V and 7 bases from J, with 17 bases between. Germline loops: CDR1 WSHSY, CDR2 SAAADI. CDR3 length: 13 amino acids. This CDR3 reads CATYDRAGNEQFF. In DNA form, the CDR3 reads TGCGCCACTTATGACAGAGCTGGGAATGAGCAGTTCTTC.